The next 14 T cell receptor beta chains were all read from a single sample in a study of blood T cell repertoires in COVID-19. Produced via immunoSEQ multiplex PCR; TCRdb's table is partial and in-frame only. The table has roughly 380,000 clones, about nine tenths seen once; the top ten hold 1.5% to 1.7%. The sequenced sample was peripheral blood. These receptors all come from a woman between 40 and 50 years old with COVID-19, enrolled during active disease.

This chain uses TRBV30 with TRBJ1-3; D is uncertain. The CDR3 contains 14 residues. Germline V gene sequence: CDR1 GTSNPN, CDR2 SVGIG (reference sequence). Trimming removed 3 bases from V and 0 bases from J, with 9 bases in between. CDR3 amino acids: CAWRGWASGNTIYF. The CDR3 DNA sequence: TGTGCCTGGAGGGGTTGGGCCTCTGGAAACACCATATATTTT.

V gene TRBV27 combines with J gene TRBJ1-6, with 7 bases identical to TRBD1. V shed 4 bases and J 13 bases; nucleotides not matched to a gene: 10. The germline gives CDR1 MNHEY, CDR2 SMNVEV (reference sequence). This CDR3 has 14 amino acids. The CDR3 coding sequence is TGTGCCAGCAGTTCCACAGGGGCCCGTCTTCCCCTCCACTTT. Encoded protein: CASSSTGARLPLHF.

The V call is TRBV2, the J call TRBJ1-1; D ambiguous. The V gene's germline CDR1 is SNHLY and CDR2 FYNNEI. Trimming took 11 bases from V and 0 from J, leaving 7 bases between them. This CDR3 has 11 amino acids. The CDR3 reads CAVELNTEAFF. In DNA form, the CDR3 reads TGTGCCGTTGAGCTGAACACTGAAGCTTTCTTT. Looking up the rest from reference TRBV2 and TRBJ1-1 gives the full variable domain: EPEVTQTPSHQVTQMGQEVILRCVPISNHLYFYWYRQILGQKVEFLVSFYNNEISEKSEIFDDQFSVERPDGSNFTLKIRSTKLEDSAMYFCAVELNTEAFFGQGTRLTVV.

The chain is built from TRBV29-1 and TRBJ2-1; TRBD1 is a possible D gene (5 bases). CDR1 is SQVTM and CDR2 is ANQGSEA in the germline V gene. CDR3 size: 11 residues. The V end lost 4 bases, the J end lost 9 bases, and 10 bases lay between the germline ends. The CDR3 sequence is CSVVGQGEQFF. CDR3 sequence (DNA): TGCAGCGTTGTGGGGCAGGGTGAGCAGTTCTTC.

V and J are TRBV19 and TRBJ1-1, with TRBD1 matching 7 bases. V was pared by 8 bases and J by 0 bases, with 9 bases of the junction left unmatched. This CDR3 has 15 residues. Germline V CDR1 and CDR2: LNHDA, SQIVND (reference sequence). The CDR3 here is CASRTRTGLNTEAFF. For the CDR3, the DNA is TGTGCCAGTCGGACGAGGACAGGTTTGAACACTGAAGCTTTCTTT.

This clone showed up just once. The V call is TRBV27, the J call TRBJ2-5, with 13 bases fitting TRBD2. Losses at the gene ends were 10 bases for V and 2 bases for J; bases not matched to a gene: 7. There are 15 residues in the CDR3. Germline values: CDR1 MNHEY, CDR2 SMNVEV (reference sequence). The CDR3: CATKMTSGRQETQYF. The CDR3 DNA is TGTGCCACCAAAATGACTAGCGGGAGGCAAGAGACCCAGTACTTC.

CDR3 sequence reads: CASSGEGRAEAFF. CDR3 coding DNA: TGTGCCAGCAGTGGGGAGGGACGGGCTGAAGCTTTCTTT. The chain couples TRBV2 to TRBJ1-1, with a weak D call TRBD1 (5 bases). V was trimmed by 4 bases and J by 6 bases, leaving 12 bases between them. Germline V gene lookup returns CDR1 SNHLY and CDR2 FYNNEI. CDR3 size: 13 residues.

The chain uses TRBV4-1 and TRBJ2-2; tentatively, D is TRBD1 (8 bases). Germline loops: CDR1 MGHRA, CDR2 YSYEKL. V lost 6 bases to trimming and J lost 6 bases, with 17 bases between them. The CDR3 sequence is 15 residues long. CDR3 sequence reads: CASRPATGGAGELFF. In DNA, the CDR3 is TGCGCCAGCAGACCCGCCACAGGGGGGGCCGGGGAGCTGTTTTTT.

This clone has more than one count but fewer than ten. The rearrangement joins TRBV7-2 to TRBJ2-3; the match to TRBD2 covers 7 bases. CDR3 length: 16 amino acids. Germline-derived CDR1 and CDR2 are SGHTA and FQGNSA. After removal of 5 bases from V and 0 bases from J, the junction contained 8 bases not matched to a gene. The CDR3 loop reads CASSIEVSGSTDTQYF. In nucleotides, the CDR3 is TGTGCCAGCAGCATCGAAGTTAGCGGGAGCACAGATACGCAGTATTTT.

This chain joins TRBV2 and TRBJ2-7; maybe TRBD2 (6 bases). The CDR3 consists of 13 residues. V was cut by 4 bases and J by 4 bases, with 11 bases left in between. The germline V gene has CDR1 SNHLY and CDR2 FYNNEI. CDR3 sequence (DNA): TGTGCCAGCAGTGGCGGGGCCGGGTACGAGCAGTACTTC. It codes for CASSGGAGYEQYF.

The chain is built from TRBV18 and TRBJ1-1; the D is unclear. Germline V lookup: CDR1 KGHSH, CDR2 LQKENI. V was shortened by 2 bases and J by 10 bases, with 17 bases between the two germline ends. The CDR3 spans 14 residues. The CDR3 DNA is TGTGCCAGCTCACCAAGGCTTGGAGACCTCGGAGCTTTCTTT. Translating it yields CASSPRLGDLGAFF.

V is TRBV27 and J is TRBJ1-5; D might be TRBD1 (6 bases). The CDR3 is 15 residues long. Trimming stripped 0 bases from V and 7 bases from J, with 13 bases between. CDR1 is MNHEY and CDR2 is SMNVEV in the germline V gene (reference sequence). The DNA for the CDR3 is TGTGCCAGCAGTTTATCTACAGGGAAGGGACAGCCCCAGCATTTT. Translating gives CASSLSTGKGQPQHF.

This clone has a single count. The chain links TRBV15 to TRBJ1-3; perhaps TRBD1 as D (5 bases). Germline CDR1 LNHNV, CDR2 YYDKDF (reference sequence). Trimming left V 1 base short and J 0 bases short, with 22 bases between. The CDR3 is made up of 20 amino acids. The CDR3 sequence: CATSRVPGGDPSSSGNTIYF. In DNA, the CDR3 is TGTGCCACCAGCAGAGTCCCGGGGGGTGATCCTTCAAGCTCTGGAAACACCATATATTTT.

This chain joins TRBV10-1 and TRBJ1-5, with TRBD1 matching 7 bases. CDR3 size: 21 residues. Per the germline V gene, CDR1 is WNHNN and CDR2 is SYGVQD (reference sequence). The J segment lost 0 bases and the V segment lost 0 bases, leaving 17 bases of the junction unmatched. Written as DNA, the CDR3 is TGCGCCAGCAGTGAGTCGATAGCCGGGACAGAGGAGGGGTATAGCAATCAGCCCCAGCATTTT. Translated, it gives CASSESIAGTEEGYSNQPQHF.